The T cell receptor beta chain described here comes from a study of shared clonotypes between healthy human individuals. Study-wide points: Clonotype sharing among donors was thought likely to change with sequencing depth. Donor scarcity curtailed the genetic and exposure-history diversity represented herein.

Original analysis: Because ImmunoSEQ provided only junction sequences with no quality scores, the filtering differed. TCRdb keeps only in-frame clones here, not all; method: immunoSEQ multiplex PCR. The DNA gave D and trimming, while V, J and clone size come from that table. The data hold nearly 1 million clones, with less than 85% observed a single time. As concerns this clone: The antigen is not known.

Germline CDR1 reads SGHNT; CDR2 reads YYREEE (reference sequence). The CDR3 loop spans 13 amino acids. Trimming took off 9 bases at V and 0 bases at J, with 12 bases between the two ends. The source material was memory CD4+ T cells sorted from blood. Sample subset: CD45RA-negative fraction. This TCR came from a young man in good health. The genes are TRBV5-4 and TRBJ1-1; TRBD1 is a possible D gene (5 bases). The CDR3 loop is CATKTDMNTEAFF. The CDR3 nucleotides are TGTGCCACTAAGACAGACATGAACACTGAAGCTTTCTTT.